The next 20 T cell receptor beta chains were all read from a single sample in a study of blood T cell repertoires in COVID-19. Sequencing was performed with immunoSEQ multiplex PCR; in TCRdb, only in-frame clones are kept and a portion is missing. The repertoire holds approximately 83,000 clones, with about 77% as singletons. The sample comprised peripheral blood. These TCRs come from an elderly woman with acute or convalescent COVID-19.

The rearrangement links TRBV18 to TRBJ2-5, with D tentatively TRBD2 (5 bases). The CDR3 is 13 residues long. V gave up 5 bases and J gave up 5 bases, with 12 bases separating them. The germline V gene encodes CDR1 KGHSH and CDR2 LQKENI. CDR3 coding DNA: TGTGCCAGCTCATCCGCGGGCGGGGAGACCCAGTACTTC. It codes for CASSSAGGETQYF.

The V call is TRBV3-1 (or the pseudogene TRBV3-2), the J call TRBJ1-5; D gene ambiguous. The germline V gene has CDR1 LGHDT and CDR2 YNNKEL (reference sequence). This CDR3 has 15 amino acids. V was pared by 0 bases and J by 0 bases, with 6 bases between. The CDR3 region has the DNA TGTGCCAGCAGCCAAGATCGGTATAGCAATCAGCCCCAGCATTTT. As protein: CASSQDRYSNQPQHF.

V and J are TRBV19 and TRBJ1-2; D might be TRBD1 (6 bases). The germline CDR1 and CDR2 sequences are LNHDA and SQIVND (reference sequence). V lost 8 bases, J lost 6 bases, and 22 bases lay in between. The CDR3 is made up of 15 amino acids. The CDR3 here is CASEEGGSGMNGYTF. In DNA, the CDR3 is TGTGCCAGTGAGGAAGGGGGTTCGGGTATGAATGGCTACACCTTC. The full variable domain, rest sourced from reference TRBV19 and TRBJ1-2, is DGGITQSPKYLFRKEGQNVTLSCEQNLNHDAMYWYRQDPGQGLRLIYYSQIVNDFQKGDIAEGYSVSREKKESFPLTVTSAQKNPTAFYLCASEEGGSGMNGYTFGSGTRLTVV.

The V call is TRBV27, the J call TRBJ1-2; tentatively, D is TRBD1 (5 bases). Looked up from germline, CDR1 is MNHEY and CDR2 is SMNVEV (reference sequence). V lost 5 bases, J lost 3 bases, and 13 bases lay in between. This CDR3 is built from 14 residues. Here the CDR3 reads CASSPRRGYYGYTF. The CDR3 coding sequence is TGTGCCAGCAGTCCCCGGAGGGGCTACTATGGCTACACCTTC.

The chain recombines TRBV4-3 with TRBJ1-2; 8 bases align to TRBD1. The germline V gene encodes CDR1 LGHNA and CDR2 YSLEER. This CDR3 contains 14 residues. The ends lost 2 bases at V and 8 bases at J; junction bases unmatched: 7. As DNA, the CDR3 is TGCGCCAGCAGCCAAACAACAGGGGGTGGGGGCTACACCTTC. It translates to CASSQTTGGGGYTF.

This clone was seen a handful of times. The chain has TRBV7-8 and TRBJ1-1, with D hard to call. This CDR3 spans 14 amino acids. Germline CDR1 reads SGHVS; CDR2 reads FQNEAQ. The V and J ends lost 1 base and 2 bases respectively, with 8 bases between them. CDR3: CASSLERHNTEAFF. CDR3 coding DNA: TGTGCCAGCAGCTTAGAACGACATAACACTGAAGCTTTCTTT. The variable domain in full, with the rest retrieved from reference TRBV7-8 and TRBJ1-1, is GAGVSQSPRYKVAKRGQDVALRCDPISGHVSLFWYQQALGQGPEFLTYFQNEAQLDKSGLPSDRFFAERPEGSVSTLKIQRTQQEDSAVYLCASSLERHNTEAFFGQGTRLTVV.

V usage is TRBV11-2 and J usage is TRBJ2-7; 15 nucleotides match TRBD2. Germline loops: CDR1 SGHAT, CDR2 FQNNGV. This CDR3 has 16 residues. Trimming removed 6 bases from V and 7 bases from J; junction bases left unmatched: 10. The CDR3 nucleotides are TGTGCCAGCAGTTTATTCGGACTAGCGGGGGGGCTGGAGCAGTACTTC. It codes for CASSLFGLAGGLEQYF.

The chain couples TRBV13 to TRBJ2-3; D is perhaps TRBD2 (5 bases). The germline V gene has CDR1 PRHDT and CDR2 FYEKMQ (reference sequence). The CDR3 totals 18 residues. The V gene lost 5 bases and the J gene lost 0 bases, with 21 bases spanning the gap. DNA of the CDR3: TGTGCCAGCAGCCCGTTACCCCAGTGGGGAGCTAGCACAGATACGCAGTATTTT. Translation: CASSPLPQWGASTDTQYF.

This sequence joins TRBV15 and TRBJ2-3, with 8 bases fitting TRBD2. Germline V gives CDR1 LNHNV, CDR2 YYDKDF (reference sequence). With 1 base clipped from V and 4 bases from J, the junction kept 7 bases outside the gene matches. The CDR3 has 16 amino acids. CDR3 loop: CATSRAVTSVSDTQYF. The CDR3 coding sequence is TGTGCCACCAGCAGAGCGGTGACTAGCGTCTCAGATACGCAGTATTTT.

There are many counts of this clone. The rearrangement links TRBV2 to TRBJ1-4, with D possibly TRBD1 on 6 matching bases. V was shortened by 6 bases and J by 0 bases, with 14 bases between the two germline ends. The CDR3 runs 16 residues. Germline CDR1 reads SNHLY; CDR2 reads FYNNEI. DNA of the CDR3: TGTGCCAGCAGCATGGACAGACCTACAACTAATGAAAAACTGTTTTTT. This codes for CASSMDRPTTNEKLFF.

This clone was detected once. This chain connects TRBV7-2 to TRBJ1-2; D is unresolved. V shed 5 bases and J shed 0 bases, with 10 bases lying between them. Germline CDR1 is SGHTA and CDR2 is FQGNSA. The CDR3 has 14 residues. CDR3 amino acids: CASSRTGANYGYTF. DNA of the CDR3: TGTGCCAGCAGCCGGACGGGAGCTAACTATGGCTACACCTTC.

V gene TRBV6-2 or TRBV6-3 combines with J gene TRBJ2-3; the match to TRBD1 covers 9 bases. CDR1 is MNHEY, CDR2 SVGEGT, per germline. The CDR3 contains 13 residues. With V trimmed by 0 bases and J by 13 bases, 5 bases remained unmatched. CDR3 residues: CASSYSADRGEYF. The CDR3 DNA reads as TGTGCCAGCAGTTACTCAGCGGACAGGGGAGAGTATTTT.

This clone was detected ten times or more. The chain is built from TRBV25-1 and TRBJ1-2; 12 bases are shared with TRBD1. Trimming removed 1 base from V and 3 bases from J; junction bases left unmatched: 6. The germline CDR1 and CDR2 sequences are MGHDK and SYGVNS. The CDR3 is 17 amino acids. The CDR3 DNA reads TGTGCCAGCAGTGAATGGGGACAGGGGGCGCAGCACTATGGCTACACCTTC. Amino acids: CASSEWGQGAQHYGYTF.

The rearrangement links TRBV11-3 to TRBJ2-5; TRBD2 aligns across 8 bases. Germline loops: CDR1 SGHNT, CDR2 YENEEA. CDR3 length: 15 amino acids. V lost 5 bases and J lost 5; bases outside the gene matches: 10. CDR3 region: CASSPLAGGGETQYF. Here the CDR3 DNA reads TGTGCCAGCAGCCCCCTTGCGGGAGGAGGGGAGACCCAGTACTTC.

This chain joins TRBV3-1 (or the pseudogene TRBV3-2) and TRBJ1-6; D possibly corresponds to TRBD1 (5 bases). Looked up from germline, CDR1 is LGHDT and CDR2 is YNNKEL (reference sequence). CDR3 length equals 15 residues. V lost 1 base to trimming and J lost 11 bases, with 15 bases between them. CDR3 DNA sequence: TGTGCCAGCAGCCAAGGGGCAGGGCTTGGGACACCCCTCCACTTT. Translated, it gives CASSQGAGLGTPLHF.

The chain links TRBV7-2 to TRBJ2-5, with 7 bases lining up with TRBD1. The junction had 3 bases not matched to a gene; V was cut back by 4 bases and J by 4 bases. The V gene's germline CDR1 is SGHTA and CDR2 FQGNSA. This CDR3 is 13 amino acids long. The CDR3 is CASSSHRGETQYF. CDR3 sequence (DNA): TGTGCCAGCAGCTCCCACAGGGGAGAGACCCAGTACTTC.

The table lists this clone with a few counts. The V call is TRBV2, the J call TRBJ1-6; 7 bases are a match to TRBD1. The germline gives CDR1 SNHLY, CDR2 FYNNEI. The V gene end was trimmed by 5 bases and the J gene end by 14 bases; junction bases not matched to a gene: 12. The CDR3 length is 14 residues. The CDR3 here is CASSKSGQVISLHF. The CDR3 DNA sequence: TGTGCCAGCAGTAAGTCTGGACAGGTCATTTCCCTCCACTTT.

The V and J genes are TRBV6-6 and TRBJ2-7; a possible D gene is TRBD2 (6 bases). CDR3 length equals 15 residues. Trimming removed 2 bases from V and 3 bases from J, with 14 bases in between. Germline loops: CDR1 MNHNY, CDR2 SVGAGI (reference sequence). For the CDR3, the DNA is TGTGCCAGCAGTTACGAGGAGGGTAGACTCTACGAGCAGTACTTC. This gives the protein CASSYEEGRLYEQYF.

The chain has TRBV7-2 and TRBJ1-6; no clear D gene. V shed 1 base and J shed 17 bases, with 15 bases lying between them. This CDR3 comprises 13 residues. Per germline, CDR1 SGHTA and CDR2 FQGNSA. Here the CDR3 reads CASSLGGVSLFHF. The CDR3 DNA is TGTGCCAGCAGCTTAGGGGGAGTCAGCCTCTTCCACTTT.

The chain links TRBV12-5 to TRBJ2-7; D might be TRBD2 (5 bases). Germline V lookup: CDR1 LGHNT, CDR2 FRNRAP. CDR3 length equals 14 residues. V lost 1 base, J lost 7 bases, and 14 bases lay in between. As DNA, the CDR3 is TGTGCTAGTGGTTTGGAGTTAGCGTTGGGGGAGCAGTACTTC. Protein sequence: CASGLELALGEQYF.